This passage covers 7 T cell receptor beta chains from one sample sequenced in a study of metastatic and nonmetastatic thyroid tumors. None of the patients had undergone any treatment ahead of thyroid surgery. TCRdb re-clonotyped the PCR reads through MiXCR. The table records around 65,000 clones, 11% to 15% of them present only once. Input material: blood. Receptors originate from a male donor with papillary thyroid cancer or a benign thyroid nodule (not recorded which). Some clones in this sample may be carry-over from other donors' samples.

This clone was counted ten times or more. The chain employs TRBV9 and TRBJ2-7; D is ambiguous. CDR1 SGDLS and CDR2 YYNGEE come from the germline V gene. CDR3 size: 12 residues. The ends were cut back, 0 bases at V and 3 bases at J, with 4 bases in the middle. CDR3 bases: TGTGCCAGCAGCGTAGACGGCTACGAGCAGTACTTC. This gives the protein CASSVDGYEQYF.

The gene calls are TRBV28 and TRBJ2-7; D is uncertain. The ends were cut back, 3 bases at V and 5 bases at J, with 11 bases in the middle. Germline lookup yields CDR1 MDHEN and CDR2 SYDVKM. The CDR3 has 13 amino acids. The CDR3 sequence is CASSLSGYHEQYF. In DNA form, the CDR3 reads TGTGCCAGCAGTTTGTCCGGCTACCACGAGCAGTACTTC.

This clone has only a few counts. The chain joins TRBV27 to TRBJ2-1; D might be TRBD1 or TRBD2, each matching 5 bases. The V end was cut by 7 bases, the J end by 2 bases, with 15 bases between. There are 15 residues in the CDR3. Germline V gives CDR1 MNHEY, CDR2 SMNVEV (reference sequence). This CDR3 reads CASIPIEGPYNEQFF. CDR3 nucleotides: TGTGCCAGCATTCCCATTGAGGGACCCTACAATGAGCAGTTCTTC.

This clone has ten or more counts. This chain joins TRBV12-5 and TRBJ2-2; D gene unclear. V lost 5 bases, J lost 0 bases, and 4 bases lay in between. This CDR3 has 13 amino acids. Germline V gene lookup returns CDR1 LGHNT and CDR2 FRNRAP. The CDR3 loop is CASGQSNTGELFF. The CDR3 region has the DNA TGTGCTAGTGGTCAATCGAACACCGGGGAGCTGTTTTTT. Supplemented by reference TRBV12-5 and TRBJ2-2, the full variable domain reads DARVTQTPRHKVTEMGQEVTMRCQPILGHNTVFWYRQTMMQGLELLAYFRNRAPLDDSGMPKDRFSAEMPDATLATLKIQPSEPRDSAVYFCASGQSNTGELFFGEGSRLTVL.

The chain links TRBV5-8 to TRBJ1-2, with D hard to call. Germline CDR1 and CDR2: SGHTS and YDEGEE. The CDR3 is 16 residues long. V was pared by 1 base and J by 6 bases, with 19 bases between. Written as DNA, the CDR3 is TGTGCCAGCAGCTTGACCGGACCTCAGTGTGCAAATGGCTACACCTTC. Encoded protein: CASSLTGPQCANGYTF.

Concerning this clone itself: A read error may explain this, as a much larger clone is one base away. This same CDR3 is encoded by further DNA sequences in the sample. The chain is built from TRBV29-1 and TRBJ1-5; weak D call: TRBD1 (5 bases). CDR3 length: 13 amino acids. Germline V gene lookup returns CDR1 SQVTM and CDR2 ANQGSEA. Trimming took 7 bases from V and 5 from J, leaving 15 bases between them. This chain's CDR3 is CSGRTGEDQPQHF. DNA for the CDR3: TGCAGCGGGAGAACAGGTGAGGATCAGCCCCAGCATTTT.

The table lists this clone with many counts. The V and J genes are TRBV25-1 and TRBJ1-6; TRBD1 matches 7 bases. CDR1 is MGHDK and CDR2 is SYGVNS in the germline V gene. The CDR3 contains 20 residues. After removal of 2 bases from V and 6 bases from J, the junction contained 19 bases not matched to a gene. Written as DNA, the CDR3 is TGTGCCAGCAGTGAACCTCCACCCCCCAGGGGGGTGACGGTTAATTCACCCCTCCACTTT. Translated: CASSEPPPPRGVTVNSPLHF.